The clone carrying this T cell receptor beta chain was seen at least ten times. What it binds is unknown. This record comes from a study of T-cell reconstitution after alpha-beta-depleted transplantation in children. TCRbeta library preparation incorporated unique molecular identifiers. MiXCR, applied by TCRdb to the PCR reads, yields one record per CDR3 protein. The table lists 750,000 to 950,000 distinct CDR3 sequences, less than 20% of them singletons. Study outcomes and limitations: The authors attributed T-cell counts and diversity one year after transplant mostly to newly produced T cells.

The clonotype was recovered from a male patient younger than 18 who had a stem cell transplant for acute lymphoblastic leukemia, so the T cells may come from the graft donor. The sample consisted of PBMCs, mostly from graft donor cells, taken 360 days after TCRalphabeta/CD19-depleted stem cell transplant.

CDR3 bases: TGTGCCAGCAGTCCCTACAGGGAGACGTATGAAAAACTGTTTTTT. Its protein product is CASSPYRETYEKLFF. The V and J genes are TRBV12-3 or TRBV12-4 and TRBJ1-4; D is perhaps TRBD1 (6 bases). The CDR3 extends over 15 amino acids. Trimming removed 5 bases at V and 6 bases at J, with 16 bases between.